The 32 T cell receptor beta chains below come from one sample, sequenced in a study of T cells expressing NK-cell markers. TCRdb reanalyzed the 5' RACE reads and collapses them to one entry per CDR3 protein, without DNA. The sample includes approximately 150,000 distinct CDR3 sequences. The sequencing input was blood T cells: a sorted CD56 or NKG2C T cell subset, CD4+ or CD8+ T cells, or bulk PBMC T cells (not recorded which). The receptor set was obtained from a man aged 18 to 35 in good health.

The V call is TRBV12-3 or TRBV12-4, the J call TRBJ2-3; the TRBD2 assignment by TCRdb is unverifiable without DNA. This CDR3 spans 15 amino acids. CDR3 region: CASSLPGGAPDTQYF.

This chain connects TRBV6-1 to TRBJ2-5; TCRdb returns TRBD2, unconfirmable since there is no DNA. The length of the CDR3 is 13 residues. CDR1 and CDR2 (germline): MNHNS, SASEGT. The CDR3 sequence is CASNGGVDETQYF.

V and J are TRBV29-1 and TRBJ2-1; TCRdb calls TRBD2, which cannot be checked without DNA. Germline V CDR1 and CDR2: SQVTM, ANQGSEA. This CDR3 spans 16 amino acids. CDR3 amino acids: CSVVQGASGSIYEQFF.

This rearrangement joins TRBV28 to TRBJ2-1; the TCRdb call, TRBD2, lacks DNA for checking. Looked up from germline, CDR1 is MDHEN and CDR2 is SYDVKM. This CDR3 region has 15 residues. The CDR3 is CASSFLLAYLNEQFF. Together with reference TRBV28 and TRBJ2-1, the CDR3 gives the full variable domain: DVKVTQSSRYLVKRTGEKVFLECVQDMDHENMFWYRQDPGLGLRLIYFSYDVKMKEKGDIPEGYSVSREKKERFSLILESASTNQTSMYLCASSFLLAYLNEQFFGPGTRLTVL.

J is TRBJ1-2 and V is TRBV4-1. CDR1 is MGHRA and CDR2 is YSYEKL in the germline V gene. This CDR3 region has 13 residues. The CDR3 here is CASSQDGGDGYTF.

This rearrangement joins TRBV15 to TRBJ2-4; TCRdb reports TRBD2, a call that lacks DNA to check it against. The CDR3 has 18 residues. CDR1 LNHNV and CDR2 YYDKDF come from the germline V gene (reference sequence). CDR3 amino acids: CATSSPPGLGVAKNIQYF.

The chain couples TRBV4-3 to TRBJ1-4; lacking DNA, the TRBD1 call made by TCRdb goes unchecked. The CDR3 has 15 amino acids. CDR1 is LGHNA, CDR2 YSLEER, per germline. The chain's CDR3 is CASSQDGTDDEKLFF.

The CDR3 loop reads CASSGPQDVLGTGELFF. The chain carries TRBV5-5 and TRBJ2-2; the D call from TCRdb, TRBD2, cannot be confirmed without DNA. The CDR3 extends over 17 amino acids. Per germline, CDR1 SGHKS and CDR2 YYEKEE (reference sequence).

The V and J genes are TRBV5-4 and TRBJ2-3. The CDR3 runs to 13 residues. Germline CDR1 reads SGHNT; CDR2 reads YYREEE (reference sequence). CDR3 protein: CASSPANTDTQYF.

This chain uses TRBV7-9 with TRBJ2-3; TCRdb's D call of TRBD2 is untestable without DNA. Per the germline V gene, CDR1 is SEHNR and CDR2 is FQNEAQ (reference sequence). The CDR3 length is 15 residues. The CDR3 region is CASSASSRPGDTQYF. Looking up the rest from reference TRBV7-9 and TRBJ2-3 gives the full variable domain: DTGVSQNPRHKITKRGQNVTFRCDPISEHNRLYWYRQTLGQGPEFLTYFQNEAQLEKSRLLSDRFSAERPKGSFSTLEIQRTEQGDSAMYLCASSASSRPGDTQYFGPGTRLTVL.

V and J are TRBV9 and TRBJ2-3; TCRdb's assignment of TRBD2 cannot be checked, as there is no DNA. Germline V gives CDR1 SGDLS, CDR2 YYNGEE. The CDR3 runs to 17 residues. CDR3 protein: CASSSSTSGRNTDTQYF. The full variable domain, with the rest looked up from reference TRBV9 and TRBJ2-3, is DSGVTQTPKHLITATGQRVTLRCSPRSGDLSVYWYQQSLDQGLQFLIQYYNGEERAKGNILERFSAQQFPDLHSELNLSSLELGDSALYFCASSSSTSGRNTDTQYFGPGTRLTVL.

The chain is built from TRBV29-1 and TRBJ2-1. Germline CDR1 and CDR2: SQVTM and ANQGSEA. This CDR3 is 12 amino acids long. Here the CDR3 reads CSGTEAYNEQFF.

The chain employs TRBV14 and TRBJ1-4; the D gene TCRdb calls, TRBD1, cannot be checked with no DNA. The CDR3 totals 15 residues. Per germline, CDR1 SGHDN and CDR2 FVKESK. The CDR3 here is CASSHPITGNEKLFF. Variable domain in full (rest from reference TRBV14 and TRBJ1-4): EAGVTQFPSHSVIEKGQTVTLRCDPISGHDNLYWYRRVMGKEIKFLLHFVKESKQDESGMPNNRFLAERTGGTYSTLKVQPAELEDSGVYFCASSHPITGNEKLFFGSGTQLSVL.

The V gene is TRBV29-1, the J gene TRBJ2-5; TCRdb outputs TRBD1, but without DNA this stays unchecked. The CDR3 consists of 18 residues. CDR1 is SQVTM and CDR2 is ANQGSEA in the germline V gene. CDR3 residues: CSVAGLTGEYLSRETQYF.

The chain is built from TRBV12-3 or TRBV12-4 and TRBJ2-5; as DNA is missing, the TRBD1 call by TCRdb cannot be tested. The CDR3 length is 15 residues. The CDR3 loop reads CASSHLPQGRETQYF.

The chain is built from TRBV20-1 and TRBJ2-1. CDR1 and CDR2 from the germline V gene are DFQATT and SNEGSKA (reference sequence). The CDR3 is 15 residues long. CDR3 residues: CSARGSRDHYNEQFF.

This chain joins TRBV29-1 and TRBJ2-5; TCRdb gives TRBD1 as the D gene, but with no DNA this cannot be confirmed. The germline V gene encodes CDR1 SQVTM and CDR2 ANQGSEA. This CDR3 spans 13 amino acids. The CDR3 here is CSVETGGKETQYF.

The rearrangement links TRBV5-1 to TRBJ2-7; TCRdb lists TRBD2, though no DNA is available to test this call. This CDR3 spans 17 amino acids. Germline lookup yields CDR1 SGHRS and CDR2 YFSETQ. The CDR3 reads CASSLGGLADFSYEQYF.

J is TRBJ2-5 and V is TRBV7-2; the D gene TCRdb calls, TRBD2, cannot be checked with no DNA. Looked up from germline, CDR1 is SGHTA and CDR2 is FQGNSA. The CDR3 loop spans 17 amino acids. CDR3 protein: CASVPGLAGNLQETQYF.

The rearrangement links TRBV3-1 to TRBJ1-2; the D call from TCRdb, TRBD1, cannot be confirmed without DNA. From germline, CDR1 is LGHDT and CDR2 YNNKEL (reference sequence). The CDR3 runs 13 residues. CDR3 in amino acids: CASSPGTLYGYTF.

The gene calls are TRBV20-1 and TRBJ2-7; absent DNA, TCRdb's TRBD2 call cannot be checked. Germline V CDR1 and CDR2: DFQATT, SNEGSKA (reference sequence). The CDR3 length is 16 residues. The CDR3 protein is CSARGSGAGGSYEQYF.

V gene TRBV18 combines with J gene TRBJ2-3; TCRdb reports TRBD1, a call that lacks DNA to check it against. CDR3 length: 16 residues. CDR1 and CDR2 (germline): KGHSH, LQKENI. CDR3: CASSPQGPGTTDTQYF.

This chain joins TRBV5-1 and TRBJ1-1. Germline CDR1 SGHRS, CDR2 YFSETQ. The CDR3 sequence is 15 residues long. CDR3 protein: CASSLQLDRNTEAFF.

The V call is TRBV6-5, the J call TRBJ1-2. Germline-derived CDR1 and CDR2 are MNHEY and SVGAGI. This CDR3 is built from 15 residues. CDR3 residues: CASSYHQKSTDGYTF.

The chain uses TRBV27 and TRBJ2-1; the D gene TCRdb calls, TRBD2, cannot be checked with no DNA. Germline CDR1 and CDR2: MNHEY and SMNVEV (reference sequence). There are 16 residues in the CDR3. CDR3 sequence reads: CASGLGLAGVDNEQFF.

The V gene is TRBV28, the J gene TRBJ2-5; TCRdb designates TRBD2, a call that cannot be tested without DNA. This CDR3 is 14 amino acids long. Germline lookup yields CDR1 MDHEN and CDR2 SYDVKM. CDR3 amino acids: CASSPLVTGETQYF.

This sequence joins TRBV7-2 and TRBJ2-7; TCRdb proposes TRBD1, but this gene call is untestable without DNA. The CDR3 consists of 16 residues. Germline-derived CDR1 and CDR2 are SGHTA and FQGNSA. CDR3 loop: CASSSPGRMSSYEQYF.

The chain carries TRBV14 and TRBJ2-1. This CDR3 has 15 amino acids. Germline-derived CDR1 and CDR2 are SGHDN and FVKESK. The CDR3 sequence: CASSQLRSSYNEQFF.

The CDR3 spells CASSHGVSGELFF. This chain uses TRBV6-1 with TRBJ2-2. CDR1 and CDR2 (germline): MNHNS, SASEGT. The CDR3 covers 13 residues.

The V call is TRBV7-9, the J call TRBJ2-1; the D gene TCRdb calls, TRBD1, cannot be checked with no DNA. Germline CDR1 reads SEHNR; CDR2 reads FQNEAQ (reference sequence). This CDR3 comprises 12 residues. CDR3 protein: CASSPLRLGPFF. The whole variable domain, remainder taken from reference TRBV7-9 and TRBJ2-1, is DTGVSQNPRHKITKRGQNVTFRCDPISEHNRLYWYRQTLGQGPEFLTYFQNEAQLEKSRLLSDRFSAERPKGSFSTLEIQRTEQGDSAMYLCASSPLRLGPFFGPGTRLTVL.

CDR3 sequence: CAWEPRDSRVIGELFF. The genes are TRBV30 and TRBJ2-2; with no DNA, the TCRdb D assignment of TRBD1 cannot be verified. This CDR3 spans 16 amino acids. Germline V gene sequence: CDR1 GTSNPN, CDR2 SVGIG (reference sequence).

The chain employs TRBV13 and TRBJ2-5; the TCRdb call, TRBD1, lacks DNA for checking. This CDR3 comprises 17 residues. Germline V gene lookup returns CDR1 PRHDT and CDR2 FYEKMQ (reference sequence). CDR3 loop: CASSLSTRTGPGQTQYF.